This is a list of T cell receptor beta chains from one sample in a study of cytotoxic CD8 clonotypes in ibrutinib-treated CLL. Generated by immunoSEQ multiplex PCR, the TCRdb table keeps only in-frame clones and is missing some. The data show approximately 74,000 clones, with over 75% seen just once and about 8% held by the top ten. This specimen was PBMCs, taken at disease progression, from a patient treated with ibrutinib. All receptors come from a human donor with chronic lymphocytic leukemia. CDR3s include the opening cysteine and the closing phenylalanine or tryptophan. D genes are given only for firm matches. Expanded clones are given a class, and other clones once, few, many or no size at all.

j_call | cdr3_length | clone_size | d_call | v_call | cdr3_aa | cdr3_nt
TRBJ2-1 | 18 | . | TRBD1 | TRBV7-3 | CASSLRQGGIPSYNEQFF | TGTGCCAGCAGCTTACGACAGGGGGGGATCCCCTCCTACAATGAGCAGTTCTTC
TRBJ1-2 | 13 | . | . | TRBV28 | CASREGQLYGYTF | TGTGCCAGCCGGGAAGGGCAGCTCTATGGCTACACCTTC
TRBJ1-2 | 12 | . | . | TRBV10-2 | CASRGRDTDYTF | TGCGCCAGCAGGGGCCGGGACACGGACTACACCTTC
TRBJ2-3 | 12 | . | . | TRBV4-2 | CASRGVEDTQYF | TGTGCCAGCAGGGGGGTCGAAGATACGCAGTATTTT
TRBJ1-6 | 14 | few | . | TRBV6-5 | CASSYGRGHSPLHF | TGTGCCAGCAGTTACGGTAGGGGTCATTCACCCCTCCACTTT
TRBJ2-7 | 15 | . | . | TRBV13 | CASSLGQATTYEQYF | TGTGCCAGCAGCTTAGGGCAGGCCACCACCTACGAGCAGTACTTC
TRBJ1-1 | 13 | . | . | TRBV18 | CASSPRTNTEAFF | TGTGCCAGCTCACCTAGGACGAACACTGAAGCTTTCTTT
TRBJ1-1 | 15 | . | TRBD1 | TRBV6-5 | CASSYTPDRGTEAFF | TGTGCCAGCAGTTACACACCAGACAGGGGCACTGAAGCTTTCTTT
TRBJ2-5 | 12 | . | . | TRBV18 | CASSPTQETQYF | TGTGCCAGCTCACCCACGCAAGAGACCCAGTACTTC
TRBJ1-1 | 13 | . | . | TRBV27 | CASSLSGDTEAFF | TGTGCCAGCAGTTTATCGGGGGACACTGAAGCTTTCTTT
TRBJ1-5 | 16 | few | . | TRBV19 | CASSAWRGDWGQPQHF | TGTGCCAGTAGCGCCTGGCGGGGAGACTGGGGTCAGCCCCAGCATTTT
TRBJ1-1 | 13 | . | . | TRBV29-1 | CSVEPEMNTEAFF | TGCAGCGTTGAACCGGAGATGAACACTGAAGCTTTCTTT
TRBJ2-1 | 16 | . | . | TRBV11-1 | CASSAGPSKISNEQFF | TGTGCCAGCAGCGCGGGACCGAGCAAAATAAGCAATGAGCAGTTCTTC
TRBJ1-2 | 16 | once | . | TRBV4-1 | CASSQEFGTINYGYTF | TGCGCCAGCAGCCAAGAGTTTGGTACGATAAACTATGGCTACACCTTC
TRBJ1-5 | 16 | . | . | TRBV10-3 | CAISESGRQINQPQHF | TGTGCCATCAGTGAGTCGGGACGACAGATCAATCAGCCCCAGCATTTT
TRBJ1-2 | 16 | . | . | TRBV11-2 | CASSADPAGFNYGYTF | TGTGCCAGCAGCGCAGACCCGGCGGGCTTTAACTATGGCTACACCTTC
TRBJ1-6 | 14 | . | . | TRBV30 | CAWTHNRGESPLHF | TGTGCCTGGACCCATAACAGAGGGGAGTCACCCCTCCACTTT
TRBJ1-1 | 11 | . | . | TRBV5-1 | CASSLGIEAFF | TGCGCCAGCAGCTTGGGCATAGAAGCTTTCTTT
TRBJ1-5 | 14 | . | . | TRBV4-1 | CASSRVGENQPQHF | TGCGCCAGCAGCCGAGTAGGGGAAAATCAGCCCCAGCATTTT
TRBJ2-7 | 16 | medium-sized | TRBD2 | TRBV5-6 | CASSFRGGLVSYEQYF | TGTGCCAGCAGCTTTCGGGGGGGACTAGTGTCCTACGAGCAGTACTTC
TRBJ2-3 | 15 | . | . | TRBV27 | CASSPRALSTDTQYF | TGTGCCAGCAGTCCCCGGGCACTCAGCACAGATACGCAGTATTTT
TRBJ2-1 | 16 | few | . | TRBV19 | CASSILDWSGGNEQFF | TGTGCCAGTAGTATTCTAGATTGGAGCGGAGGCAATGAGCAGTTCTTC
TRBJ1-2 | 16 | . | . | TRBV5-1 | CASSLDLEAGRRGYTF | TGCGCCAGCAGCTTGGACCTCGAGGCAGGGCGGAGGGGCTACACCTTC
TRBJ2-7 | 13 | . | . | TRBV5-6 | CASSSPGGYEQYF | TGTGCCAGCAGCTCCCCTGGGGGTTACGAGCAGTACTTC